The entry below describes one T cell receptor beta chain. Its specificity is not known. These data are taken from a study of T cell responses to AZD1222 COVID-19 vaccine. Sequencing used immunoSEQ multiplex PCR; TCRdb keeps in-frame clones, though not all of them. Of 150,000 or so clones listed, 91% are singletons. Findings and limits, study-wide: Within unmutated variant regions lay the reported targets of nearly half of spike-specific TCRs.

The sequences come from peripheral blood, collected 28 days after the second AZD1222 dose. The sequence derives from an adult who received the AZD1222 COVID-19 vaccine.

The CDR3 DNA is TGTGCCAGCAGCCAAGATAGCGGAAGTTCCTACGAGCAGTACTTC. It codes for CASSQDSGSSYEQYF. The rearrangement joins TRBV3-1 (or the pseudogene TRBV3-2) to TRBJ2-7, with D possibly matching TRBD2 (6 bases). The length of the CDR3 is 15 residues. Germline V lookup: CDR1 LGHDT, CDR2 YNNKEL (reference sequence). V was trimmed by 0 bases and J by 1 base, leaving 10 bases between them.